Listed below are T cell receptor beta chains from one sample, sequenced in a study of T-cell memory formation after mild COVID-19. TCRdb recomputed calls from the 5' RACE reads with MiXCR, one row per CDR3 protein. The sample holds around 390,000 distinct CDR3 sequences; roughly 15% are singletons and the top ten take roughly 21%. The sample consisted of PBMCs or a T cell subset sorted from them (not recorded which). The receptors come from a man between 18 and 29 years old who had mild COVID-19 (a few samples of this study predate the infection). Cell type and time point are not known. Each CDR3 is given with its conserved first and last residue. A D gene is named only where the DNA matches it firmly. Where a row states a size, it is once, few, many or the class of an expanded clone; other rows omit it.

TRBD1 | TRBJ1-2 | many | TRBV7-9 | TGTGCCAGCAGCCTGGGAGACAGGGGCTATGGCTACACCTTC | CASSLGDRGYGYTF
NA | TRBJ2-5 | once | TRBV10-3 | TGTGCCATCAGTGAGTTGGAAGAGACCCAGTACTTC | CAISELEETQYF
NA | TRBJ2-7 | many | TRBV12-3/TRBV12-4 | TGTGCCAGCAGTTTGGAGGGGAGCTCCTACGAGCAGTACTTC | CASSLEGSSYEQYF
TRBD1 | TRBJ2-4 | many | TRBV20-1 | TGCAGTGCTGGGACAGAAAACATTCAGTACTTC | CSAGTENIQYF
TRBD2 | TRBJ2-7 | NA | TRBV4-2 | TGTGCCAGCAGCCGCGGCCTAGCGGGGGGGCTGGATGCCTACGAGCAGTACTTC | CASSRGLAGGLDAYEQYF
NA | TRBJ2-4 | NA | TRBV6-1 | TGTGCCAGCAGTACCCGACTGGAAAACATTCAGTACTTC | CASSTRLENIQYF
NA | TRBJ2-3 | NA | TRBV12-5 | TGTGCTAGTGGTACGGGGTTGCCAGATACGCAGTATTTT | CASGTGLPDTQYF
NA | TRBJ1-4 | few | TRBV4-1 | TGCGCCAGCAGCCGGACAGAGGGGGAAAAACTGTTTTTT | CASSRTEGEKLFF
TRBD1 | TRBJ2-1 | NA | TRBV2 | TGTGCCAGCAGCGCAGACAGGGTGAACAATGAGCAGTTCTTC | CASSADRVNNEQFF
NA | TRBJ2-7 | NA | TRBV18 | TGTGCCAGCTCACCACTAGGAGACAGTCTGGAGCAGTACTTC | CASSPLGDSLEQYF
NA | TRBJ2-7 | few | TRBV5-1 | TGCGCCAGCAGCTTGGGAGGTTCGGGGACACCAACCTACGAGCAGTACTTC | CASSLGGSGTPTYEQYF
NA | TRBJ1-1 | few | TRBV12-3/TRBV12-4 | TGTGCCAGCAGTAAACAGGGGAACACTGAAGCTTTCTTT | CASSKQGNTEAFF
TRBD2 | TRBJ2-3 | few | TRBV20-1 | TGCAGTGCTCCGTCCGCGGGGGTGGCAGATACGCAGTATTTT | CSAPSAGVADTQYF
TRBD1 | TRBJ1-1 | few | TRBV2 | TGTGCCAGCAGTGAATCAGGGGGCGCGTCCGTGAACACTGAAGCTTTCTTT | CASSESGGASVNTEAFF
TRBD2 | TRBJ2-3 | many | TRBV7-7 | TGTGCCAGCAGCTTAGGAGCGGGGGGGCCGGTAGATACGCAGTATTTT | CASSLGAGGPVDTQYF
TRBD2 | TRBJ2-5 | NA | TRBV7-2 | TGTGCCAGCAGCTTAGGTAGCGGGGATTACGAGACCCAGTACTTC | CASSLGSGDYETQYF
NA | TRBJ2-7 | many | TRBV29-1 | TGCAGCGGTATACAGGACAGCCCTTCCTACGAGCAGTACTTC | CSGIQDSPSYEQYF
NA | TRBJ1-6 | NA | TRBV7-2 | TGTGCCAGCAGCTTAGTTTTAGGGAATAATTCACCCCTCCACTTT | CASSLVLGNNSPLHF
NA | TRBJ1-1 | NA | TRBV5-1 | TGCGCCAGCAGCTTGTACCACAGGAACACTGAAGCTTTCTTT | CASSLYHRNTEAFF
TRBD1 | TRBJ2-5 | few | TRBV6-5 | TGTGCCAGCAGCACGAACACAGGGGTCGGGGAGACCCAGTACTTC | CASSTNTGVGETQYF
TRBD1 | TRBJ1-2 | NA | TRBV28 | TGTGCCAGCAGTCCAAGACAGGGGTGGAACTATGGCTACACCTTC | CASSPRQGWNYGYTF
NA | TRBJ1-1 | NA | TRBV7-3 | TGTGCCAGCAGCCGCACGTTGGACACTGAAGCTTTCTTT | CASSRTLDTEAFF
NA | TRBJ1-5 | NA | TRBV4-1 | TGCGCCAGCAGCCCGGGAGGGTTAGGGGGTAGCAATCAGCCCCAGCATTTT | CASSPGGLGGSNQPQHF
NA | TRBJ1-5 | few | TRBV7-2 | TGTGCCAGCAGCCCTACAGGGACCCCCGGTAGCAATCAGCCCCAGCATTTT | CASSPTGTPGSNQPQHF
NA | TRBJ2-3 | NA | TRBV7-2 | TGTGCCAGCAGCTCACAGGCGGGTGGTAGCACAGATACGCAGTATTTT | CASSSQAGGSTDTQYF
NA | TRBJ2-7 | NA | TRBV5-1 | TGCGCCAGCAGCGGGGGGACGGGAGCCCAGCAGTACTTC | CASSGGTGAQQYF
TRBD2 | TRBJ2-3 | few | TRBV5-1 | TGCGCCAGCACCGGGACTAGCAGGATGGGCACAGATACGCAGTATTTT | CASTGTSRMGTDTQYF
NA | TRBJ1-2 | NA | TRBV7-9 | TGTGCCAGCAGCTTAGTTGTCCAGCGGGGCTATGGCTACACCTTC | CASSLVVQRGYGYTF